This T cell receptor beta chain was identified in a study of blood T cell repertoires in COVID-19. Background on the study: Samples came from the United States, Italy and Spain, spanning acute and convalescent COVID-19. PBMCs, B-cell-depleted T cells, or T cells were the source of the cDNA or gDNA that made up the material.

With 6 bases removed from V and 3 bases from J, the gap between germline ends came to 8 bases. The CDR3 spans 13 residues. Germline assignment: CDR1 WNHNN and CDR2 SYGVQD (reference sequence). Per the original data handling: Cell counts per sample came from amplifying reference gene primers. Clones were read by immunoSEQ multiplex PCR, and TCRdb kept only the in-frame ones, dropping some. V and J calls and clone size come straight from that table; D and trimming were deduced from the DNA. The sample lists hundreds of thousands of clones, 70% to 90% occurring once. Seattle researchers signed up patients amid active infection and tracked them longitudinally.

The specimen was peripheral blood. This rearrangement joins TRBV10-1 to TRBJ2-2; D not certain. This sequence was found in a man younger than 35 with COVID-19, enrolled during active disease. CDR3 protein: CASSHQDTGELFF. CDR3 in DNA: TGCGCCAGCAGCCATCAGGACACCGGGGAGCTGTTTTTT.